This TCR beta chain was documented in a study of technical replicates of blood from a few donors (dated by TCRdb to the late 2010s). Library preparation used the immunoSEQ multiplex PCR assay. TCRdb carries this immuneACCESS record with in-frame sequences only. Its versions omit some clonotypes, under half of them owing to an unresolved V gene in the studies checked, with the rest unexplained. Counted in this sample were some 71,000 clones; around 97% of them appeared once. The ten largest make up about 0.29% of the sample. Looking up the germline V gene (reference sequence) yields CDR1 LNHDA and CDR2 SQIVND. Trimming accounts for 4 bases at V and 4 bases at J, while the number of junction bases matched to no gene is 3. The CDR3 starts with the cysteine, ends with the phenylalanine, and has 13 residues. Kept here is only the CDR3 DNA, which spans 39 bases and is read in frame from base 1. This clone has only one observation. The clone's antigen remains unknown. No base quality values were provided; no much bigger clone lies one nucleotide off.

The receptor's source is a human donor in good health. Rearrangement joined TRBV19 to TRBJ1-1, with 7 middle bases fitting TRBD1. The material sequenced was T cells isolated from PBMCs. The CDR3: CASSTGGGTEAFF. The DNA reads as follows: TGTGCCAGTAGTACAGGGGGAGGCACTGAAGCTTTCTTT.